Below, one T cell receptor beta chain is given with its context. Its antigen is undetermined. The source of the sample is a study of graft-versus-host responses after intestinal transplantation. Study details: Transplants given to recipients were multivisceral, liver-intestinal, or isolated intestinal. Anti-thymocyte globulin served as induction for all recipients, who then took tacrolimus and steroids for around 3 years.

Some clones are missing from TCRdb's copy, which holds only in-frame ones; the method was immunoSEQ multiplex PCR. In the table there are approximately 70,000 clones, more than 70% of which are singletons. Study outcomes and limitations: Circulating GvH clones peaking coincided with falling HvG clones soon after transplant. Elevated graft-versus-host to host-versus-graft clonal ratios in allografts were recorded for patients with graft-donor T cell macrochimerism.

The V end lost 2 bases, the J end lost 4 bases, and 19 bases lay between the germline ends. Looked up from germline, CDR1 is SGHRS and CDR2 is YFSETQ. The CDR3 extends over 16 amino acids. Sequenced here: unstimulated CD8+ T cells sorted from spleen or lymph node cells, sampled before intestinal transplant. V is TRBV5-1 and J is TRBJ2-7; D perhaps matches TRBD1 (6 bases). The clonotype comes from a human donor who received an intestinal transplant. CDR3 region: CASSLGGPGSGYEQYF. DNA of the CDR3: TGCGCCAGCAGCTTAGGGGGACCGGGGAGTGGGTACGAGCAGTACTTC.